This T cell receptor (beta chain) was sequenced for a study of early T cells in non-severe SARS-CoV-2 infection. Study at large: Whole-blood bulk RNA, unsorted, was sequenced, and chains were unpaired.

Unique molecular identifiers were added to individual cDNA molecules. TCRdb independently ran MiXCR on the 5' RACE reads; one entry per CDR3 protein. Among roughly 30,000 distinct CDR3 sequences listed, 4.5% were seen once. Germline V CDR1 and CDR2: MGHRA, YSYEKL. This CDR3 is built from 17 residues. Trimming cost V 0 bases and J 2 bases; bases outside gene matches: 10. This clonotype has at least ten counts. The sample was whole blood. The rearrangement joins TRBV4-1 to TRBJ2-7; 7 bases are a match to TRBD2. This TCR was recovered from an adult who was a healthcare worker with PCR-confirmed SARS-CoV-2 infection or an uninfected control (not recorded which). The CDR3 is CASSQDEDRGSPYEQYF. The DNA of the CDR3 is TGCGCCAGCAGCCAAGATGAGGATCGCGGGAGTCCCTACGAGCAGTACTTC.